The clone carrying this T cell receptor beta chain has a count of ten or more. Its antigen is currently unknown. Amplification of TCR beta CDR3 regions used RNA as the template. The HTBI primer set was used in a first-round RT-PCR of the TCR CDR3. TCRdb ran MiXCR on the multiplex PCR reads and lists one entry per CDR3 protein. The table shows fewer than 250,000 distinct CDR3 sequences, with approximately 17% occurring only once. This CDR3 is built from 14 residues. Germline loops: CDR1 MDHEN, CDR2 SYDVKM. V was pared by 2 bases and J by 11 bases, with 15 bases between. This sample was included in a study of T cells in Graves' hyperthyroidism and ophthalmopathy. Stable Graves' hyperthyroidism meant no ophthalmopathy progression within 18 months. Aged 18 to 65, the patients had hyperthyroidism that was newly diagnosed and had lasted under 2 months. It was approximately 9.7 ml of fresh peripheral blood that supplied the PBMCs.

Findings and caveats of the study: Among clonotypes expanded in thyroid above 0.001, most were also found in blood.

The source material was blood. The V and J genes are TRBV28 and TRBJ2-2, with a tentative D call TRBD1 (6 bases). The sequence derives from a man in his fifties or sixties with Graves' hyperthyroidism. The CDR3 DNA follows: TGTGCCAGCAGTTTACTCGGGACACACACAGAGCTGTTTTTT. This gives the protein CASSLLGTHTELFF.